Listed here is a single T cell receptor beta chain. Per germline, CDR1 SGHRS and CDR2 YFSETQ. CDR3 length: 16 amino acids. The V gene end was trimmed by 2 bases and the J gene end by 5 bases; junction bases not matched to a gene: 3. This sample is part of a study of T cells in localized non-small cell lung cancer. Libraries were prepared by immunoSEQ multiplex PCR; TCRdb keeps only in-frame clonotypes and omits some of them. Of roughly 64,000 clones listed, roughly 79% were seen once; the top ten hold roughly 4.8%. The chain carries TRBV5-1 and TRBJ2-2, with 13 bases lining up with TRBD2. The TCR originated in a man aged 35-69 years with stage II lung adenocarcinoma. The sample here was PBMCs, taken before any cancer treatment. This CDR3 reads CASSLPTSGRTGELFF. In DNA, the CDR3 is TGCGCCAGCAGCTTACCGACTAGCGGGAGGACCGGGGAGCTGTTTTTT.